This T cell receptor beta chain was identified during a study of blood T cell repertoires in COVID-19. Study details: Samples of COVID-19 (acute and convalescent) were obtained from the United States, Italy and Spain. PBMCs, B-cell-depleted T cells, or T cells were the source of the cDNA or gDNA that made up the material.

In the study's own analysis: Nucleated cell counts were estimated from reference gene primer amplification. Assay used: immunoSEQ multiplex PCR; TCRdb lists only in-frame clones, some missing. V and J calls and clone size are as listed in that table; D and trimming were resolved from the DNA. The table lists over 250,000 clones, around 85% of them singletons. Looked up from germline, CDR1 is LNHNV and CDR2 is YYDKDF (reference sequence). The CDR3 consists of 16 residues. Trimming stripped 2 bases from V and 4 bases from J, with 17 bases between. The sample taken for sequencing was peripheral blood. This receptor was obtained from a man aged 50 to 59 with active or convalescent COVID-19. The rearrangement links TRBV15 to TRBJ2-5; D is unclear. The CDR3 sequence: CATSRSLGHQRETQYF. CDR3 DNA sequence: TGTGCCACCAGCAGATCCCTAGGCCACCAGCGAGAGACCCAGTACTTC.